The 31 T cell receptor beta chains given below trace back to one sample, sequenced in a study of technical replicates of blood from four donors. Data came from immunoSEQ multiplex PCR; TCRdb stores just in-frame clones and leaves some out. The data show 75,000 to 95,000 clones, with roughly 90% seen just once and under 0.3% held by the top ten. The specimen was T cells isolated from PBMCs. These receptors all come from a human donor in good health.

The chain combines TRBV5-1 with TRBJ2-7; a weak D match, TRBD2 (5 bases). From germline, CDR1 is SGHRS and CDR2 YFSETQ. V was cut by 2 bases and J by 1 base, with 13 bases left in between. This CDR3 is built from 15 residues. The CDR3 DNA is TGCGCCAGCAGCTTTACAATAGGACTGTCCTACGAGCAGTACTTC. It encodes CASSFTIGLSYEQYF.

The gene calls are TRBV28 and TRBJ1-4; 7 nucleotides align to TRBD1. The CDR3 is made up of 15 amino acids. The germline V gene has CDR1 MDHEN and CDR2 SYDVKM. The V and J ends lost 4 bases and 3 bases, in that order; junction bases with no gene match: 5. The CDR3, as DNA: TGTGCCAGCAGTTCTTTGGGACAGCCTAATGAAAAACTGTTTTTT. It yields the protein CASSSLGQPNEKLFF.

The chain couples TRBV28 to TRBJ1-3; maybe TRBD1 (5 bases). The CDR3 has 17 residues. The germline V gene has CDR1 MDHEN and CDR2 SYDVKM. Deletions cut 3 bases from V and 10 bases from J, with 25 bases between. The CDR3: CASSFPPFTGRMRTIYF. DNA of the CDR3: TGTGCCAGCAGTTTTCCCCCCTTCACAGGCCGGATGAGGACCATATATTTT.

V is TRBV27 and J is TRBJ1-2, with D possibly matching TRBD1 (5 bases). CDR3 length equals 17 residues. CDR1 and CDR2 (germline): MNHEY, SMNVEV (reference sequence). With 0 bases removed from V and 1 base from J, the gap between germline ends came to 15 bases. CDR3 sequence: CASSLSLGQRNNYGYTF. The CDR3 coding sequence is TGTGCCAGCAGTTTATCCCTGGGGCAGAGGAATAACTATGGCTACACCTTC.

The V and J genes are TRBV6-5 and TRBJ2-7; tentatively, D is TRBD2 (6 bases). Trimming shortened V by 5 bases and J by 5 bases, and 19 bases separated the two germline ends. The CDR3 consists of 15 residues. Germline CDR1 reads MNHEY; CDR2 reads SVGAGI. The CDR3 DNA reads TGTGCCAGCAGTCGGTCCGGGACTCTAGGCAACGAGCAGTACTTC. Amino acid sequence: CASSRSGTLGNEQYF.

The rearrangement links TRBV6-4 to TRBJ2-7; D is perhaps TRBD1 (6 bases). Deletions cut 2 bases from V and 0 bases from J, with 17 bases between. Germline assignment: CDR1 MRHNA and CDR2 SNTAGT. The CDR3 loop spans 17 amino acids. Here the CDR3 reads CASSDRAGETSSYEQYF. CDR3 coding DNA: TGTGCCAGCAGTGACAGGGCAGGGGAAACTAGCTCCTACGAGCAGTACTTC.

The genes are TRBV6-5 and TRBJ2-1; D not certain. The CDR3 is made up of 15 amino acids. CDR1 is MNHEY, CDR2 SVGAGI, per germline. Trimming shortened V by 4 bases and J by 5 bases, and 15 bases separated the two germline ends. The DNA for the CDR3 is TGTGCCAGCAGTTTGACTGGAGCCCGTAACAATGAGCAGTTCTTC. This sequence encodes CASSLTGARNNEQFF.

CDR3 in DNA: TGTGCCAGCACACAAAATACAGGGGGCCGAGAGACCCAGTACTTC. Residues: CASTQNTGGRETQYF. The chain is built from TRBV7-2 and TRBJ2-5, with 9 bases aligning to TRBD1. J was trimmed by 4 bases and V by 7 bases; bases with no gene match: 10. The germline CDR1 and CDR2 sequences are SGHTA and FQGNSA. This CDR3 is 15 amino acids long.

J is TRBJ2-2 and V is TRBV19, with no clear D. Trimming stripped 1 base from V and 8 bases from J, with 5 bases between. This CDR3 is 12 amino acids long. The germline CDR1 and CDR2 sequences are LNHDA and SQIVND (reference sequence). CDR3 sequence: CASSIGVGELFF. CDR3 bases: TGTGCCAGTAGTATAGGAGTTGGGGAGCTGTTTTTT.

This clone was seen a single time. One end of the junction is discordant with germline, which a read error may explain. This rearrangement joins TRBV6-5 to TRBJ2-1; 7 positions agree with TRBD2. The CDR3 loop spans 15 amino acids. The V gene's germline CDR1 is MNHEY and CDR2 SVGAGI. CDR3 bases: TGTGCCACCTGCCGGGGGGAAATTTCCTTCAATGAGCAGTTCTTC. It codes for CATCRGEISFNEQFF.

This chain links TRBV10-2 with TRBJ2-4; a weak D match, TRBD1 (5 bases). CDR3 size: 12 residues. CDR1 and CDR2 from the germline V gene are WSHSY and SAAADI. The germline V and J ends were trimmed by 6 bases and 12 bases, with 15 bases remaining between them. CDR3 in amino acids: CASRSTLGAQYF. The DNA for the CDR3 is TGCGCCAGCAGGTCCACCCTTGGGGCTCAGTACTTC.

The gene calls are TRBV11-2 and TRBJ1-1, with a tentative D call TRBD1 (6 bases). Trimming stripped 5 bases from V and 2 bases from J, with 15 bases between. Germline CDR1 reads SGHAT; CDR2 reads FQNNGV. The CDR3 runs 15 residues. CDR3: CASSPYAGANTEAFF. CDR3 coding DNA: TGTGCCAGCAGCCCCTACGCGGGGGCAAACACTGAAGCTTTCTTT.

This clone was observed once. The V call is TRBV15, the J call TRBJ1-2; D is undetermined. Trimming stripped 0 bases from V and 0 bases from J, with 11 bases between. CDR1 and CDR2 (germline): LNHNV, YYDKDF (reference sequence). CDR3 length: 16 amino acids. CDR3 DNA: TGTGCCACCAGCAGAGATTTTGACGGAGCTAACTATGGCTACACCTTC. It encodes CATSRDFDGANYGYTF.

The gene calls are TRBV2 and TRBJ2-7; TRBD1 is a possible D gene (6 bases). Germline values: CDR1 SNHLY, CDR2 FYNNEI. Trimming stripped 7 bases from V and 3 bases from J, with 13 bases between. The CDR3 spans 13 residues. CDR3 region: CASNRVKYYEQYF. The DNA of the CDR3 is TGTGCCAGCAACAGGGTGAAGTACTACGAGCAGTACTTC.

The gene calls are TRBV13 and TRBJ2-7; D is undetermined. Trimming took off 3 bases at V and 0 bases at J, with 9 bases between the two ends. This CDR3 comprises 14 residues. Germline V CDR1 and CDR2: PRHDT, FYEKMQ (reference sequence). The DNA of the CDR3 is TGTGCCAGCAGCTTTTTTTCAGACTCCTACGAGCAGTACTTC. Its translation is CASSFFSDSYEQYF.

This chain's CDR3 is CASSYSTGRYNQPQHF. The DNA of the CDR3 is TGTGCCAGCAGTTACTCGACAGGGCGGTACAATCAGCCCCAGCATTTT. V and J are TRBV6-6 and TRBJ1-5; TRBD1 matches 7 bases. The junction had 5 bases not matched to a gene; V was cut back by 0 bases and J by 3 bases. The CDR3 sequence is 16 residues long. The V gene's germline CDR1 is MNHNY and CDR2 SVGAGI (reference sequence).

This chain uses TRBV23-1 with TRBJ2-7, with TRBD1 identical over 8 bases. TRBV23-1 is sorted into the ORF group, with uncertain function. This CDR3 comprises 16 residues. With 0 bases clipped from V and 2 bases from J, the junction kept 6 bases outside the gene matches. The CDR3 loop reads CASSQSLRDRPYEQYF. The CDR3, as DNA: TGCGCCAGCAGTCAATCTCTCCGGGACAGGCCCTACGAGCAGTACTTC.

This clone was counted a few times. The chain joins TRBV27 to TRBJ1-1, with D uncertain. CDR3 length: 14 residues. Trimming cost V 1 base and J 3 bases, with 9 bases left between them. CDR1 is MNHEY and CDR2 is SMNVEV in the germline V gene (reference sequence). CDR3 protein: CASSLFEGYTEAFF. DNA of the CDR3: TGTGCCAGCAGTTTATTTGAGGGCTACACTGAAGCTTTCTTT.

Comment on this clone: At the DNA level, this CDR3 is encoded by other sequences in the same sample as well. This sequence joins TRBV11-2 and TRBJ1-2, with a possible D match to TRBD1 (5 bases). Trimming left V 5 bases short and J 1 base short, with 8 bases between. In germline, CDR1 is SGHAT, CDR2 FQNNGV. The CDR3 has 13 amino acids. Written as DNA, the CDR3 is TGTGCCAGCAGCCCAGACAGTAACTATGGCTACACCTTC. This sequence encodes CASSPDSNYGYTF.

V is TRBV4-1 and J is TRBJ2-2, with D possibly matching TRBD1 (6 bases). Per the germline V gene, CDR1 is MGHRA and CDR2 is YSYEKL. V lost 4 bases to trimming and J lost 2 bases, with 14 bases between them. The CDR3 contains 16 residues. CDR3 amino acids: CASSRTGLDNTGELFF. CDR3 nucleotides: TGCGCCAGCAGCCGAACAGGGTTAGACAACACCGGGGAGCTGTTTTTT.

CDR3 sequence (DNA): TGTGCCAGCAGCTTTCGGCCCCCAGGGGTCTACGAGCAGTACTTC. Translating it yields CASSFRPPGVYEQYF. The genes are TRBV11-3 and TRBJ2-7; D may be TRBD1 (6 bases). Germline V gene lookup returns CDR1 SGHNT and CDR2 YENEEA. The CDR3 sequence is 15 residues long. Trimming cost V 3 bases and J 3 bases, with 15 bases left between them.

This chain connects TRBV9 to TRBJ2-1, with 11 bases that match TRBD2. There are 14 residues in the CDR3. Unmatched junction bases numbered 5, after V lost 5 bases and J lost 7 bases. Germline CDR1 is SGDLS and CDR2 is YYNGEE. The chain's CDR3 is CASSSGGERNEQFF. CDR3 coding DNA: TGTGCCAGCAGTAGCGGGGGGGAAAGGAATGAGCAGTTCTTC.

The chain combines TRBV7-9 with TRBJ2-7, with 7 nucleotides matching TRBD1. V dropped 1 base and J dropped 4; count of bases not matched to a gene: 4. The CDR3 totals 14 residues. Germline CDR1 is SEHNR and CDR2 is FQNEAQ (reference sequence). Here the CDR3 reads CASSLDGTDYEQYF. CDR3 sequence (DNA): TGTGCCAGCAGCTTAGATGGGACAGATTACGAGCAGTACTTC.

Here the CDR3 reads CASSTGGWDYEQYF. CDR3 in DNA: TGTGCCAGCAGCACAGGGGGCTGGGACTACGAGCAGTACTTC. The chain joins TRBV9 to TRBJ2-7, with 9 bases matching TRBD1. V trimming: 4 bases; J trimming: 3 bases; junction bases outside the gene matches: 5. CDR3 length: 14 residues. CDR1 is SGDLS, CDR2 YYNGEE, per germline. Complete variable domain (other parts from reference TRBV9 and TRBJ2-7): DSGVTQTPKHLITATGQRVTLRCSPRSGDLSVYWYQQSLDQGLQFLIQYYNGEERAKGNILERFSAQQFPDLHSELNLSSLELGDSALYFCASSTGGWDYEQYFGPGTRLTVT.

V and J are TRBV5-6 and TRBJ1-5; maybe TRBD1 (5 bases). Per the germline V gene, CDR1 is SGHDT and CDR2 is YYEEEE. This CDR3 is 15 amino acids long. V was clipped by 0 bases and J by 4 bases, with 11 bases between them. DNA of the CDR3: TGTGCCAGCAGCTTGGGCGTCGGGGGGAATCAGCCCCAGCATTTT. Amino acids: CASSLGVGGNQPQHF.

The V gene is TRBV4-1, the J gene TRBJ1-4; D is undetermined. Looked up from germline, CDR1 is MGHRA and CDR2 is YSYEKL. V dropped 2 bases and J dropped 8 bases, with 9 bases sitting between them. The CDR3 runs to 13 residues. This CDR3 is CASSQTAQEKLFF. Here the CDR3 DNA reads TGCGCCAGCAGCCAAACCGCACAGGAAAAACTGTTTTTT.

This clone has a single count. The chain is built from TRBV19 and TRBJ1-6, with 7 bases identical to TRBD1. CDR3 length: 18 amino acids. With 1 base clipped from V and 3 bases from J, the junction kept 9 bases outside the gene matches. From germline, CDR1 is LNHDA and CDR2 SQIVND (reference sequence). CDR3 residues: CASSIVAGGILYNSPLHF. CDR3 coding DNA: TGTGCCAGTAGTATAGTTGCAGGGGGAATCCTCTATAATTCACCCCTCCACTTT.

The V gene is TRBV5-1, the J gene TRBJ2-7, with D unclear. CDR3 length: 14 residues. The V end lost 0 bases, the J end lost 3 bases, and 10 bases lay between the germline ends. The germline gives CDR1 SGHRS, CDR2 YFSETQ. CDR3 in amino acids: CASSLGISGYEQYF. The CDR3, as DNA: TGCGCCAGCAGCTTGGGTATTTCCGGCTACGAGCAGTACTTC.

The V and J genes are TRBV2 and TRBJ1-4; D possibly corresponds to TRBD1 (5 bases). Germline CDR1 SNHLY, CDR2 FYNNEI. CDR3 length equals 16 residues. Trimming removed 0 bases at V and 8 bases at J, with 16 bases between. CDR3 nucleotides: TGTGCCAGCAGTGAAGCGCATGCGCAGGGAGGCGAAAAACTGTTTTTT. Translation gives CASSEAHAQGGEKLFF.

V is TRBV7-3 and J is TRBJ2-5; a weak D match, TRBD1 (6 bases). The CDR3 loop spans 14 amino acids. V was cut by 5 bases and J by 1 base, with 11 bases left in between. Germline-derived CDR1 and CDR2 are SGHTA and FQGTGA. The CDR3 DNA sequence: TGTGCCAGCAGCATGCAGGGGACCCAAGAGACCCAGTACTTC. The encoded protein is CASSMQGTQETQYF.

J is TRBJ1-2 and V is TRBV14; D unclear. The CDR3 length is 12 residues. Germline CDR1 and CDR2: SGHDN and FVKESK. Trimming took 4 bases from V and 2 from J, leaving 5 bases between them. The CDR3 is CASSRQNYGYTF. As DNA, the CDR3 is TGTGCCAGCAGCCGACAAAACTATGGCTACACCTTC.